This T cell receptor beta chain was documented in a study of shared clonotypes between healthy human individuals. Overall study findings and caveats: Blood alone was sampled, and tissue repertoires likely differ. Few donors restricted represented genetic and exposure-history diversity. Clonotype sharing among the donors was expected to vary with sequencing depth.

This clone was observed once. Its specificity is unknown. Naive CD8 cells were CD45RO-negative, positively selected for CCR7, excluding terminally differentiated effector memory CD45RA+ cells. Measured with immunoSEQ multiplex PCR; TCRdb has only the in-frame clones, and not every one. The sample carries approximately 600,000 clones, roughly 96% recorded once. The CDR3 runs to 15 residues. J was trimmed by 5 bases and V by 5 bases; bases with no gene match: 9. The germline V gene has CDR1 SEHNR and CDR2 FQNEAQ (reference sequence). This TCR came from a woman aged 25 to 45 in good health. The gene calls are TRBV7-9 and TRBJ2-5; 9 bases are shared with TRBD2. The sample comprised naive CD8+ T cells sorted from blood. The CDR3 reads CASSPPLAGRETQYF. CDR3 coding DNA: TGTGCCAGCAGCCCCCCTCTAGCGGGGCGGGAGACCCAGTACTTC.